This T cell receptor (beta chain) was recovered during a study of blood T cells in healthy people across ages. Findings of the study overall: A roughly linear age-dependent decrease characterized TCR beta diversity per million T cells. The CMV status of each donor remained undetermined, and this could have confounded shifts in expanded clonotypes.

The CDR3 has 16 residues. Germline-derived CDR1 and CDR2 are SQVTM and ANQGSEA. Trimming took 6 bases from V and 4 from J; bases not matched to a gene: 5. This clonotype was seen a few times. What it binds is unknown. For the second PCR, which ran for roughly 6 to 12 cycles, a sample-barcoded 5' primer and a J-beta primer mix were used. Using its own MiXCR run on the 5' RACE reads, TCRdb lists one record per CDR3 protein. In the table there are 750,000 to 850,000 distinct CDR3 sequences, 20% to 25% of which are singletons. Separately, the same data were catalogued under a study of T cells of mothers and their children. According to that study: In this cohort, donors were a few healthy Caucasian mothers plus their six children.

The clonotype originates from a boy aged 5-17 years in good health. The sample taken for sequencing was blood. The chain uses TRBV29-1 and TRBJ2-2; 16 bases align to TRBD2. In nucleotides, the CDR3 is TGCAGCGTGGGGACTAGCGGGAGGGACGGCACCGGGGAGCTGTTTTTT. Its translation is CSVGTSGRDGTGELFF.